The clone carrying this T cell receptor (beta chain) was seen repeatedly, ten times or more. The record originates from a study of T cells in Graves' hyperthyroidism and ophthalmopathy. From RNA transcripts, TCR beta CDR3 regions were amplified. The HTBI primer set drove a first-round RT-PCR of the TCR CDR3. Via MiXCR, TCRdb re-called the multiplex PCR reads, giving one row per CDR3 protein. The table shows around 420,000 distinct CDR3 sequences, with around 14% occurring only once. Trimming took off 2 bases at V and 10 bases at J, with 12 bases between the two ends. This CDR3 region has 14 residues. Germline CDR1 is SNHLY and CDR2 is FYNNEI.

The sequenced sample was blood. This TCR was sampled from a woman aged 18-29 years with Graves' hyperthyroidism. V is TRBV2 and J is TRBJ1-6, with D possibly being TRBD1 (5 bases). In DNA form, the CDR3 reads TGTGCCAGCAGTGAACTTAGGGGAGAGTCACCCCTCCACTTT. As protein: CASSELRGESPLHF. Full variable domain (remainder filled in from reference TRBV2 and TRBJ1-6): EPEVTQTPSHQVTQMGQEVILRCVPISNHLYFYWYRQILGQKVEFLVSFYNNEISEKSEIFDDQFSVERPDGSNFTLKIRSTKLEDSAMYFCASSELRGESPLHFGNGTRLTVT.